A single sample is the source of the 25 T cell receptor beta chains below, sequenced in a study of shared T cell receptors in the human thymus (dated by TCRdb to about 2021). Library generation was performed with the immunoSEQ multiplex PCR assay. The immuneACCESS repertoire file appears here via TCRdb, limited to in-frame rearrangements. These files lack a portion of the clones; in checked studies, under half of the deficit traces to unresolved V genes, and the cause of the others is not known. The sample contains about 500,000 clones, approximately 80% of them found a single time. Clones ranked in the top ten supply approximately 0.013% of the sample. This sample also appeared in a second study, on human thymus T cells.

The material sequenced was thymocytes. All receptors come from a boy less than two years old with a congenital heart defect. Donor details come from another sample of the same person, matched by shared clones.

The CDR3 sequence is CASSQDRFRTGNYEQYF. CDR3 nucleotide sequence: TGCGCCAGCAGCCAAGATAGGTTCAGGACAGGGAACTACGAGCAGTACTTC. V usage is TRBV4-3 and J usage is TRBJ2-7, with 8 bases lining up with TRBD1. The V segment lost 0 bases and the J segment 3 bases; nucleotides outside the gene matches: 10. The CDR3 loop spans 17 amino acids. Germline values: CDR1 LGHNA, CDR2 YSLEER.

The rearrangement uses TRBV2 and TRBJ2-3; perhaps TRBD1 as D (8 bases). The CDR3 is made up of 18 amino acids. The V gene's germline CDR1 is SNHLY and CDR2 FYNNEI. V shed 5 bases and J shed 11 bases, with 32 bases lying between them. The CDR3 nucleotides are TGTGCCAGCAGTCCACCGGGTGGACAGGGAGGGACCCTCGGGGTGCAGTATTTT. It is translated as CASSPPGGQGGTLGVQYF.

This clone was seen a single time. The chain combines TRBV18 with TRBJ2-1, with 8 positions matching TRBD2. Germline-derived CDR1 and CDR2 are KGHSH and LQKENI. CDR3 size: 17 residues. V shed 3 bases, J shed 0 bases, and the junction held 7 bases outside the gene matches. The CDR3 loop reads CASSPAIAGSSYNEQFF. The CDR3 nucleotides read TGTGCCAGCTCACCCGCTATAGCGGGGAGCTCCTACAATGAGCAGTTCTTC. The variable domain in full, with the rest retrieved from reference TRBV18 and TRBJ2-1, is NAGVMQNPRHLVRRRGQEARLRCSPMKGHSHVYWYRQLPEEGLKFMVYLQKENIIDESGMPKERFSAEFPKEGPSILRIQQVVRGDSAAYFCASSPAIAGSSYNEQFFGPGTRLTVL.

This clone was seen only a few times. This chain links TRBV29-1 with TRBJ2-2, with D tentatively TRBD2 (5 bases). Trimming cost V 4 bases and J 6 bases, with 18 bases left between them. Germline V gives CDR1 SQVTM, CDR2 ANQGSEA. This CDR3 comprises 15 residues. The CDR3 spells CSVGGEGPRSGELFF. CDR3 DNA sequence: TGCAGCGTTGGGGGTGAGGGTCCGAGGTCCGGGGAGCTGTTTTTT.

The V and J genes are TRBV28 and TRBJ2-1; 8 bases agree with TRBD2. Germline CDR1 is MDHEN and CDR2 is SYDVKM. Trimming at V came to 6 bases and at J to 0 bases, leaving 10 bases not matched to a gene. The CDR3 consists of 17 residues. The CDR3 DNA reads TGTGCCAGCAGATCAGACCTAGCGGGCAGCTCCTACAATGAGCAGTTCTTC. This gives the protein CASRSDLAGSSYNEQFF.

This clone was found once. The rearrangement links TRBV5-1 to TRBJ2-6; D call uncertain. This CDR3 is 14 amino acids long. CDR1 and CDR2 (germline): SGHRS, YFSETQ. V lost 7 bases, J lost 4 bases, and 12 bases lay in between. The CDR3 reads CASAGASGANVLTF. In DNA, the CDR3 is TGCGCCAGCGCCGGAGCGTCCGGGGCCAACGTCCTGACTTTC.

The CDR3 is CSAAGGDTQYF. In DNA, the CDR3 is TGCAGTGCTGCCGGGGGAGATACGCAGTATTTT. The rearrangement links TRBV20-1 to TRBJ2-3; TRBD2 is a possible D gene (6 bases). The CDR3 is 11 residues long. Trimming removed 5 bases at V and 5 bases at J, with 8 bases between. Germline V gene lookup returns CDR1 DFQATT and CDR2 SNEGSKA (reference sequence).

The chain carries TRBV27 and TRBJ1-5, with 7 nucleotides matching TRBD1. The CDR3 consists of 16 residues. J was trimmed by 2 bases and V by 5 bases; bases with no gene match: 9. CDR1 is MNHEY and CDR2 is SMNVEV in the germline V gene (reference sequence). For the CDR3, the DNA is TGTGCCAGCAGTAAAACAGGGGCTTTGGGCAATCAGCCCCAGCATTTT. Residues: CASSKTGALGNQPQHF.

The chain links TRBV5-6 to TRBJ1-3; 7 positions match TRBD1. Germline trimming cut 0 bases from V and 3 bases from J; bases unmatched to any gene: 3. The CDR3 covers 15 residues. Germline values: CDR1 SGHDT, CDR2 YYEEEE. CDR3 in DNA: TGTGCCAGCAGCTTGGAAGGGGGCCGTGGAAACACCATATATTTT. This translates into CASSLEGGRGNTIYF.

The V call is TRBV7-9, the J call TRBJ2-5, with a tentative D call TRBD1 (7 bases). V was clipped by 0 bases and J by 5 bases, with 10 bases between them. Looked up from germline, CDR1 is SEHNR and CDR2 is FQNEAQ (reference sequence). CDR3 length: 14 residues. This CDR3 reads CASSLAPGGETQYF. The CDR3 nucleotides read TGTGCCAGCAGCTTAGCCCCAGGGGGGGAGACCCAGTACTTC.

The rearrangement links TRBV30 to TRBJ1-3; D unresolved. Germline V lookup: CDR1 GTSNPN, CDR2 SVGIG (reference sequence). The CDR3 extends over 15 amino acids. V dropped 0 bases and J dropped 0 bases, with 9 bases sitting between them. The chain's CDR3 is CAWSVFLSSGNTIYF. DNA of the CDR3: TGTGCCTGGAGTGTTTTTTTGAGCTCTGGAAACACCATATATTTT.

The rearrangement joins TRBV18 to TRBJ2-1; TRBD2 is a possible D gene (6 bases). V was clipped by 3 bases and J by 6 bases, with 15 bases between them. This CDR3 is built from 15 residues. CDR1 KGHSH and CDR2 LQKENI come from the germline V gene. As DNA, the CDR3 is TGTGCCAGCTCACCTGGGGCCCCGCGGGGCAATGAGCAGTTCTTC. Amino acids: CASSPGAPRGNEQFF. The full variable domain, rest sourced from reference TRBV18 and TRBJ2-1, is NAGVMQNPRHLVRRRGQEARLRCSPMKGHSHVYWYRQLPEEGLKFMVYLQKENIIDESGMPKERFSAEFPKEGPSILRIQQVVRGDSAAYFCASSPGAPRGNEQFFGPGTRLTVL.

This clone was observed a few times. The rearrangement links TRBV5-5 to TRBJ2-1, with a weak D call TRBD1 (6 bases). The CDR3 contains 14 residues. Germline lookup yields CDR1 SGHKS and CDR2 YYEKEE (reference sequence). Between the trimmed V and J ends, which lost 6 bases and 5 bases, there was a span of 15 bases. CDR3 amino acids: CASNQGIRDNEQFF. CDR3 nucleotide sequence: TGTGCCAGCAACCAGGGGATTCGGGACAATGAGCAGTTCTTC.

The chain combines TRBV19 with TRBJ1-1; no firm D call. The germline V gene encodes CDR1 LNHDA and CDR2 SQIVND (reference sequence). The CDR3 length is 14 residues. Trimming pared 4 bases from V and 4 bases from J, leaving 13 bases between. The CDR3: CASSKPDKSTEAFF. Written as DNA, the CDR3 is TGTGCCAGTAGTAAACCCGACAAGAGCACTGAAGCTTTCTTT.

This clone was counted a single time. The chain couples TRBV7-8 to TRBJ2-3; TRBD2 might be the D (5 bases). Between the trimmed V and J ends, which lost 0 bases and 3 bases, there was a span of 10 bases. This CDR3 region has 15 residues. Germline V CDR1 and CDR2: SGHVS, FQNEAQ. The chain's CDR3 is CASSLAGDSTDTQYF. The CDR3, as DNA: TGTGCCAGCAGCTTAGCGGGAGACTCTACAGATACGCAGTATTTT.

This clone has more than one count but fewer than ten. This CDR3 reads CASSTGTDGSEYYGYTF. For the CDR3, the DNA is TGTGCCAGCAGCACCGGGACAGACGGCTCCGAGTACTATGGCTACACCTTC. The V and J genes are TRBV7-6 and TRBJ1-2; 7 bases map to TRBD1. V trimming: 5 bases; J trimming: 3 bases; junction bases outside the gene matches: 15. Germline assignment: CDR1 SGHVS and CDR2 FNYEAQ. This CDR3 is 17 amino acids long.

This clone was counted only a few times. The chain employs TRBV5-1 and TRBJ2-1, with TRBD1 identical over 10 bases. The CDR3 loop spans 14 amino acids. Unmatched junction bases numbered 1, after V lost 0 bases and J lost 7 bases. Germline V CDR1 and CDR2: SGHRS, YFSETQ. CDR3 residues: CASSLGQGANEQFF. CDR3 DNA sequence: TGCGCCAGCAGCTTGGGACAGGGGGCAAATGAGCAGTTCTTC.

This clone has just a few counts. The V call is TRBV5-6, the J call TRBJ1-1; TRBD1 matches at 8 bases. Losses at the gene ends were 4 bases for V and 2 bases for J; bases not matched to a gene: 7. The CDR3 covers 15 residues. Per germline, CDR1 SGHDT and CDR2 YYEEEE. The CDR3: CASSGSGGPNTEAFF. In nucleotides, the CDR3 is TGTGCCAGCAGCGGATCAGGGGGCCCTAACACTGAAGCTTTCTTT.

This clone has just a few counts. The gene calls are TRBV5-1 and TRBJ1-5; TRBD1 matches 7 bases. Germline-derived CDR1 and CDR2 are SGHRS and YFSETQ. The CDR3 is 15 amino acids. V was pared by 5 bases and J by 2 bases, with 7 bases of the junction left unmatched. The CDR3 coding sequence is TGCGCCAGCAGATCGGACAGGATAGGCAATCAGCCCCAGCATTTT. Its protein is CASRSDRIGNQPQHF.

The chain carries TRBV12-5 and TRBJ2-4; 7 bases are a match to TRBD1. CDR3 length: 15 residues. CDR1 LGHNT and CDR2 FRNRAP come from the germline V gene. V lost 0 bases, J lost 6 bases, and 5 bases stayed unmatched. DNA of the CDR3: TGTGCTAGTGGTTTGGTGGGGACAGAGGGAAACATTCAGTACTTC. Translated: CASGLVGTEGNIQYF.

The chain links TRBV10-3 to TRBJ2-3, with D uncertain. The CDR3 is 12 residues long. In germline, CDR1 is ENHRY, CDR2 SYGVKD. The V and J ends lost 3 bases and 4 bases respectively, with 5 bases between them. The CDR3 loop reads CAISDFADTQYF. The DNA for the CDR3 is TGTGCCATCAGTGATTTCGCAGATACGCAGTATTTT.

The chain carries TRBV15 and TRBJ2-1; D may be TRBD1 (6 bases). V dropped 3 bases and J dropped 1 base, with 25 bases sitting between them. The CDR3 has 20 residues. The germline CDR1 and CDR2 sequences are LNHNV and YYDKDF (reference sequence). Here the CDR3 reads CATSSTIANTRGFSYNEQFF. The CDR3 DNA is TGTGCCACCAGCAGCACGATCGCAAATACGAGGGGGTTTTCCTACAATGAGCAGTTCTTC.

The V and J genes are TRBV5-1 and TRBJ2-4, with 10 bases fitting TRBD2. With 4 bases clipped from V and 1 base from J, the junction kept 8 bases outside the gene matches. Germline V gene data show CDR1 as SGHRS and CDR2 as YFSETQ. The CDR3 runs 17 residues. The CDR3 here is CASSPEERGGAKNIQYF. The CDR3 coding sequence is TGCGCCAGCAGCCCAGAGGAGCGGGGGGGGGCCAAAAACATTCAGTACTTC.

The rearrangement links TRBV30 to TRBJ1-1, with TRBD1 matching over 7 bases. Germline lookup yields CDR1 GTSNPN and CDR2 SVGIG (reference sequence). With V trimmed by 5 bases and J by 3 bases, 12 bases remained unmatched. The CDR3 runs 15 residues. The CDR3 sequence is CAWGKQGKVYTEAFF. CDR3 in DNA: TGTGCCTGGGGAAAACAGGGGAAAGTATACACTGAAGCTTTCTTT.

V and J are TRBV18 and TRBJ1-4; possibly TRBD1 for D (5 bases). V gave up 6 bases and J gave up 6 bases, with 14 bases separating them. Looked up from germline, CDR1 is KGHSH and CDR2 is LQKENI. There are 14 residues in the CDR3. CDR3 DNA: TGTGCCAGCTCCCCGGGAGGGGAGGATGAAAAACTGTTTTTT. It specifies CASSPGGEDEKLFF.